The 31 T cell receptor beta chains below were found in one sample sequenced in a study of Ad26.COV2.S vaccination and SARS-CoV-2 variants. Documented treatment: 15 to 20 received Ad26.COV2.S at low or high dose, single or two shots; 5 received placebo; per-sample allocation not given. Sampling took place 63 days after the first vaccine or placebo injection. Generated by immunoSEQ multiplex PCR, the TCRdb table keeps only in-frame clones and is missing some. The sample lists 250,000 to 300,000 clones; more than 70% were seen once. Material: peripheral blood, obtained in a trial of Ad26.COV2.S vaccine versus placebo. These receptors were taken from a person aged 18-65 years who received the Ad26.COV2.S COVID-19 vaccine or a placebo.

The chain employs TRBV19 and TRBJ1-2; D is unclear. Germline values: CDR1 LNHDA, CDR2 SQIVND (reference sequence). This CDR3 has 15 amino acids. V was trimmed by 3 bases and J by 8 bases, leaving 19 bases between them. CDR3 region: CASSMDRAVRLGYTF. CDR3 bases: TGTGCCAGTAGTATGGACCGGGCTGTACGGCTCGGCTACACCTTC.

The CDR3 sequence is CASSTTLQETQYF. CDR3 in DNA: TGTGCCAGCAGCACCACCCTCCAAGAGACCCAGTACTTC. The V gene is TRBV5-4, the J gene TRBJ2-5; D ambiguous. CDR1 is SGHNT and CDR2 is YYREEE in the germline V gene (reference sequence). V was cut by 4 bases and J by 1 base, with 8 bases left in between. The CDR3 has 13 residues.

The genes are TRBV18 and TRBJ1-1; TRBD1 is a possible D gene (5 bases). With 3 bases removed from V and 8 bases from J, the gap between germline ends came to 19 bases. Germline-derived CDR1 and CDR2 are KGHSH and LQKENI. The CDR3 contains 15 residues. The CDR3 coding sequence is TGTGCCAGCTCACCTATTGGTTTTGGGACCTTGGAAGCTTTCTTT. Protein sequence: CASSPIGFGTLEAFF.

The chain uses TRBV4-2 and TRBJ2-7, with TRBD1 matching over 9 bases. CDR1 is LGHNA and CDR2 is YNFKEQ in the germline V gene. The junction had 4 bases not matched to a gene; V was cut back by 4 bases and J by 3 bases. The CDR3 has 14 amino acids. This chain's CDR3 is CASSLGQGIYEQYF. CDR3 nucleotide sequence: TGTGCCAGCAGCCTGGGACAGGGTATCTACGAGCAGTACTTC.

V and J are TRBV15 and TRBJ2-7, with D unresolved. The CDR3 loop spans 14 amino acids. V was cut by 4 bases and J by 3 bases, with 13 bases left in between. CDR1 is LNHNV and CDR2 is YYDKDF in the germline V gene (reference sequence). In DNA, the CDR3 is TGTGCCACCAGCACTAGGACGGACCACTACGAGCAGTACTTC. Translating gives CATSTRTDHYEQYF.

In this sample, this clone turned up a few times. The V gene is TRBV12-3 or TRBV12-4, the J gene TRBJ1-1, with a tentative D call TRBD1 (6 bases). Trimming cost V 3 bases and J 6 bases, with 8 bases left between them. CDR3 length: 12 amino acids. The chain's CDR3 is CASSFGGPEAFF. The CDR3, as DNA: TGTGCCAGCAGTTTCGGGGGGCCTGAAGCTTTCTTT.

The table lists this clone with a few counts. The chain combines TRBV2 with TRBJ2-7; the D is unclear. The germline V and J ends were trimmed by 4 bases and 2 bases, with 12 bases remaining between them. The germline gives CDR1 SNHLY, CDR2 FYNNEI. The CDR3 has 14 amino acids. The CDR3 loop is CASSGQYSPYEQYF. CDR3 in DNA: TGTGCCAGCAGTGGACAATACAGTCCCTACGAGCAGTACTTC.

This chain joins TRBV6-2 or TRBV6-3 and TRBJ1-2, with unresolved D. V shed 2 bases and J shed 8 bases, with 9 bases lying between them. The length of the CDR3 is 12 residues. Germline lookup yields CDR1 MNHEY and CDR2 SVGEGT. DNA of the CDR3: TGTGCCAGCAGTTACCCAATGGGGGGCTACACCTTC. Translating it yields CASSYPMGGYTF.

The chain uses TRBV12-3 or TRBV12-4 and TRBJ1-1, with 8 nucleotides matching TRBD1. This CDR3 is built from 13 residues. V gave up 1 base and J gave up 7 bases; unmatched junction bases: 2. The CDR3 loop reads CASSLEGTGEAFF. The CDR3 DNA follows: TGTGCCAGCAGTTTAGAGGGGACAGGTGAAGCTTTCTTT.

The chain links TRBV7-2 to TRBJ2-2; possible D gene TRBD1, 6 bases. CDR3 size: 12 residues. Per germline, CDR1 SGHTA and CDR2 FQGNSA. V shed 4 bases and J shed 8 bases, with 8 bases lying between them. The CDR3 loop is CASSYRVGELFF. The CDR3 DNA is TGTGCCAGCAGCTACAGGGTAGGGGAGCTGTTTTTT.

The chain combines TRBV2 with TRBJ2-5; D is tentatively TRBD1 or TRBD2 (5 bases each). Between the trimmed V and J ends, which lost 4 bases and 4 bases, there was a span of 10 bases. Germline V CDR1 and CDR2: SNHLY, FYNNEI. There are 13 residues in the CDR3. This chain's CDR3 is CASSGDPRETQYF. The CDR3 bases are TGTGCCAGCAGTGGGGACCCAAGAGAGACCCAGTACTTC.

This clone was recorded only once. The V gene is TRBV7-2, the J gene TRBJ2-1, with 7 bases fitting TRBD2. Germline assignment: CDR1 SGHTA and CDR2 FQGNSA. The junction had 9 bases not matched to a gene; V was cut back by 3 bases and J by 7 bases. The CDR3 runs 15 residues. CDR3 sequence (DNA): TGTGCCAGCAGCTTCCAGCGGGGCCAAGGGAATGAGCAGTTCTTC. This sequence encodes CASSFQRGQGNEQFF.

CDR3 DNA: TGTGCCAGCAGCAAAGGTGTAAGGGGTAAGTGCAATCAGCCCCAGCATTTT. Amino acids: CASSKGVRGKCNQPQHF. The V and J genes are TRBV21-1 and TRBJ1-5; TRBD1 is the table's D call, not checked against the DNA. TRBV21-1 is a listed pseudogene. The CDR3 has 17 amino acids.

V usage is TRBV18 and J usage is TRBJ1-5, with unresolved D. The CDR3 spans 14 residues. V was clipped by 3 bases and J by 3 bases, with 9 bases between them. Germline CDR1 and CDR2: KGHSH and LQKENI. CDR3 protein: CASSPTDINQPQHF. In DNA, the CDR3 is TGTGCCAGCTCACCCACAGACATCAATCAGCCCCAGCATTTT.

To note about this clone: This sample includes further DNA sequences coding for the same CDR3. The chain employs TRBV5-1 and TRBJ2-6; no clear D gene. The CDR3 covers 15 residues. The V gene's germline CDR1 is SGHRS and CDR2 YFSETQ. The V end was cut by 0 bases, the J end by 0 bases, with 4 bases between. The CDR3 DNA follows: TGCGCCAGCAGCTTGGGCGGCTCTGGGGCCAACGTCCTGACTTTC. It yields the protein CASSLGGSGANVLTF.

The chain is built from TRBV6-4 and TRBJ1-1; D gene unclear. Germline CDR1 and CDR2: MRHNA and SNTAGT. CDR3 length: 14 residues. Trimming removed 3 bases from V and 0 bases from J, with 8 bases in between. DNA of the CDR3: TGTGCCAGCAGTGAGGATCGGTTGAACACTGAAGCTTTCTTT. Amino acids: CASSEDRLNTEAFF.

The CDR3, as DNA: TGCGCCAGCAGCTTGGCCACCAACTCCGGAGATGAGCAGTTCTTC. Its translation: CASSLATNSGDEQFF. This rearrangement joins TRBV5-1 to TRBJ2-1; D uncertain. Trimming pared 0 bases from V and 8 bases from J, leaving 15 bases between. The CDR3 is 15 amino acids. Per germline, CDR1 SGHRS and CDR2 YFSETQ.

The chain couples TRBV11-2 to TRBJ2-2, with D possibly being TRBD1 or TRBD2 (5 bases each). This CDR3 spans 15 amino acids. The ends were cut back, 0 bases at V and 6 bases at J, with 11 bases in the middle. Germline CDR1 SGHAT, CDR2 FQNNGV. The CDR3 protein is CASSLDLRGPGELFF. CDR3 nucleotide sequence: TGTGCCAGCAGCTTAGATCTGAGGGGACCCGGGGAGCTGTTTTTT.

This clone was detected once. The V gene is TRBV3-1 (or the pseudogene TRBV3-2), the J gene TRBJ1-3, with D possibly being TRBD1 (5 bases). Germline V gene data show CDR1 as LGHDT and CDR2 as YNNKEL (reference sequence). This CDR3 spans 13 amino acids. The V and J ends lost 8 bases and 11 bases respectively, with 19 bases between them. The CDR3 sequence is CASLQGNGGPIYF. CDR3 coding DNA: TGTGCCAGCCTGCAGGGAAACGGAGGACCCATATATTTT.

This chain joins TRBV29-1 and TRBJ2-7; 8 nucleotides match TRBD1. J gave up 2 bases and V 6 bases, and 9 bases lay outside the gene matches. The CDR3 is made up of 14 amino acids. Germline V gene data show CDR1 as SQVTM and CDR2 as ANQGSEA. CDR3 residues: CSVKGQVGTYEQYF. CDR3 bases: TGCAGCGTCAAGGGACAGGTGGGAACCTACGAGCAGTACTTC.

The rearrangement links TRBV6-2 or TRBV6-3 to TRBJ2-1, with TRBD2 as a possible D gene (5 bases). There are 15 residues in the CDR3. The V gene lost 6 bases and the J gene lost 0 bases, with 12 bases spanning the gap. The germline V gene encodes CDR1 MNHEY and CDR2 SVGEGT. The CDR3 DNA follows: TGTGCCAGCAGCTTAAGCGGTTACTCCTACAATGAGCAGTTCTTC. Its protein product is CASSLSGYSYNEQFF.

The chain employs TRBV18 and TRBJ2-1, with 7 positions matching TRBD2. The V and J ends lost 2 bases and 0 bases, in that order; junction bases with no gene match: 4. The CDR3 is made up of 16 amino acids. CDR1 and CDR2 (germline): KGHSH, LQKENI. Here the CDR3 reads CASSPIAGPSYNEQFF. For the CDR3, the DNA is TGTGCCAGCTCACCAATAGCGGGCCCCTCCTACAATGAGCAGTTCTTC.

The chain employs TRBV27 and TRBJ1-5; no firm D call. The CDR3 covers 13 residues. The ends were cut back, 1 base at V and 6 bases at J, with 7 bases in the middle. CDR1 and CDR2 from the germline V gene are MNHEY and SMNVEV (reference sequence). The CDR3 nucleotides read TGTGCCAGCAGTTTATTTGACGGTCAGCCCCAGCATTTT. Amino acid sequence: CASSLFDGQPQHF.

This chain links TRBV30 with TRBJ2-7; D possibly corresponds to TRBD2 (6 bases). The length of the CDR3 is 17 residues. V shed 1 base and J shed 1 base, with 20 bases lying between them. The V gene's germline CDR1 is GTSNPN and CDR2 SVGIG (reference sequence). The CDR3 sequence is CAWSERWERVRSYEQYF. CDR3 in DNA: TGTGCCTGGAGTGAGAGGTGGGAGCGGGTCCGTTCCTACGAGCAGTACTTC.

CDR3 residues: CASSLSGSYNEQFF. The DNA for the CDR3 is TGCGCCAGCAGTCTAAGCGGGAGTTACAATGAGCAGTTCTTC. The chain is built from TRBV10-1 and TRBJ2-1; 8 nucleotides agree with TRBD2. There are 14 residues in the CDR3. The V segment lost 5 bases and the J segment 4 bases; nucleotides outside the gene matches: 4. CDR1 and CDR2 (germline): WNHNN, SYGVQD (reference sequence).

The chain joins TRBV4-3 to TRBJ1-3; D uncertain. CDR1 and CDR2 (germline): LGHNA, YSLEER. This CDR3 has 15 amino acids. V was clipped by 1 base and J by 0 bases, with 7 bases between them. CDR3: CASSQAGSSGNTIYF. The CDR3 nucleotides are TGCGCCAGCAGCCAAGCGGGGAGCTCTGGAAACACCATATATTTT.

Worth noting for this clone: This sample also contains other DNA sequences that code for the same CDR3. The CDR3 protein is CASSYGGSYNEQFF. The CDR3 nucleotides read TGTGCCAGCAGTTACGGGGGCTCCTACAATGAGCAGTTCTTC. This chain links TRBV6-5 with TRBJ2-1; D tentatively reads TRBD1 or TRBD2 (5 bases each). Per the germline V gene, CDR1 is MNHEY and CDR2 is SVGAGI. The CDR3 covers 14 residues. V lost 2 bases to trimming and J lost 0 bases, with 5 bases between them.

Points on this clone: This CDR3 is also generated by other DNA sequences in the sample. The chain's CDR3 is CASSQGQGWYTGELFF. The CDR3 DNA follows: TGCGCCAGCAGCCAGGGACAGGGTTGGTACACCGGGGAGCTGTTTTTT. This chain links TRBV4-3 with TRBJ2-2, with 9 bases fitting TRBD1. Per germline, CDR1 LGHNA and CDR2 YSLEER. With 3 bases clipped from V and 3 bases from J, the junction kept 5 bases outside the gene matches. The CDR3 contains 16 residues.

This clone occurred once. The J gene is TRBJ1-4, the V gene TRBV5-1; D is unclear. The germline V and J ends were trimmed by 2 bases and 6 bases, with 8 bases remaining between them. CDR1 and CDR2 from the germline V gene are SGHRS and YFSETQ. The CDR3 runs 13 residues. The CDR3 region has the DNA TGCGCCAGCAGCTTCGGGCCCCATGAAAAACTGTTTTTT. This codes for CASSFGPHEKLFF.

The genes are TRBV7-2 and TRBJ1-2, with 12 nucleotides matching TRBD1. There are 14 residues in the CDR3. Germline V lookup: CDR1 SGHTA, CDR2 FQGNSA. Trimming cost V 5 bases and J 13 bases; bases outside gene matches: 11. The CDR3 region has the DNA TGTGCCAGCAGCCCGCAGGGACAGGGGGCGCAGTCCACCTTC. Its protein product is CASSPQGQGAQSTF.

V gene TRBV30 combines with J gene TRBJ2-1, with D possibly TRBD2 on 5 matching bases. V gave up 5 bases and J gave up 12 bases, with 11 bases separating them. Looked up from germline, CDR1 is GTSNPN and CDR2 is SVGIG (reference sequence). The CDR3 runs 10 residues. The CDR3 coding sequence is TGTGCCTGGGGGTCCCGGGGGCAGTTCTTC. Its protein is CAWGSRGQFF. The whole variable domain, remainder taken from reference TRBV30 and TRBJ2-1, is SQTIHQWPATLVQPVGSPLSLECTVEGTSNPNLYWYRQAAGRGLQLLFYSVGIGQISSEVPQNLSASRPQDRQFILSSKKLLLSDSGFYLCAWGSRGQFFGPGTRLTVL.